This TCR beta chain was sequenced for a study of CD8 T cells in ankylosing spondylitis. Germline assignment: CDR1 LGHNA and CDR2 YSLEER. Trimming removed 0 bases from V and 7 bases from J, with 13 bases in between. The CDR3 has 16 amino acids. Using quantitative 5'-RACE with molecular barcodes, the authors made TCR beta libraries. Using its own MiXCR run on the 5' RACE reads, TCRdb lists one record per CDR3 protein. Among around 770,000 distinct CDR3 sequences, over 9.5% were seen once, and the ten largest hold less than 0.65%. This clonotype showed up many times. Antigen specificity is unknown. The study, taken as a whole, reports: Ankylosing spondylitis blood seemed to carry a telltale TCR beta motif made of about 8 highly homologous variants. Earlier literature documents some of the motif variants in reactive arthritis synovial fluid and blood.

The receptor was derived from a male donor with ankylosing spondylitis. Sequenced material: blood, either unsorted or a sorted T cell fraction (not recorded which). The chain joins TRBV4-3 to TRBJ1-6; possible D gene TRBD1, 5 bases. The CDR3 loop is CASSQDGRVGNSPLHF. CDR3 DNA: TGCGCCAGCAGCCAAGATGGCAGGGTCGGGAATTCACCCCTCCACTTT.